This T cell receptor (beta chain) was sequenced for a study of T cells in localized non-small cell lung cancer. Adjacent lung lacking atypia came from at least 2 cm beyond the tumor margin. Study-wide points: Detection in adjacent lung was observed for a median 57 of the top 100 tumor clones. Of the tissues analyzed, uninvolved adjacent lung showed maximal T cell clonality, greater than tumor. Without multi-region sequencing, intratumor heterogeneity could not be excluded.

V lost 4 bases to trimming and J lost 7 bases, with 14 bases between them. The CDR3 covers 13 residues. Germline V gene lookup returns CDR1 GTSNPN and CDR2 SVGIG (reference sequence). Clones were read by immunoSEQ multiplex PCR, and TCRdb kept only the in-frame ones, dropping some. The sample has over a thousand clones, around 36% seen once. Only a few counts were recorded for this clone. Antigen unknown. The clonotype was recovered from a male donor older than 55 with stage I squamous cell lung carcinoma. The source was normal lung tissue next to the tumor, collected before any cancer treatment. The V gene is TRBV30, the J gene TRBJ2-1; a weak D match, TRBD1 (5 bases). CDR3 sequence (DNA): TGTGCCTGGAAAGGGGCAGGGCGGAATGAGCAGTTCTTC. Translating it yields CAWKGAGRNEQFF.